This T cell receptor beta chain is drawn from a study of beta chain features in type 1 diabetes. General observations from the study: TCRB CDR3 length was moderately but significantly reduced in all four CD4+ subsets of Type 1 diabetes patients.

CDR1 is SGHVS, CDR2 FNYEAQ, per germline. Trimming cost V 5 bases and J 5 bases, with 18 bases left between them. CDR3 length: 15 residues. TCRB transcripts that were expressed got sequenced, as all of the isolated RNA had been reverse transcribed. TCRdb keeps only in-frame clones here, not all; method: immunoSEQ multiplex PCR. The table shows around 140,000 clones, with around 8.8% occurring only once. To note about this clone: Its antigen is currently unknown.

The V gene is TRBV7-6, the J gene TRBJ2-5; D perhaps matches TRBD2 (5 bases). Sequencing was carried out using central memory CD4+ T cells from blood. The TCR was taken from a young man with type 1 diabetes. CDR3 sequence reads: CASSRDPPGMETQYF. In nucleotides, the CDR3 is TGTGCCAGCAGCCGAGACCCACCCGGGATGGAGACCCAGTACTTC.